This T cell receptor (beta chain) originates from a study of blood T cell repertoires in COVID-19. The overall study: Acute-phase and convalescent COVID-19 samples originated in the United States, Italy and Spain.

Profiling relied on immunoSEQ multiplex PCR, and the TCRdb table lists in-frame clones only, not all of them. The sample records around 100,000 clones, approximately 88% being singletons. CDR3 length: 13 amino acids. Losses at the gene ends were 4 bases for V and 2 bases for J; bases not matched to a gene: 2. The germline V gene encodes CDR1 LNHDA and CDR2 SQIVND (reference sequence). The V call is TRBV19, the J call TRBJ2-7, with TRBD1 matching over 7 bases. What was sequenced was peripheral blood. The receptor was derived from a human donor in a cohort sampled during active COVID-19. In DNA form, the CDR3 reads TGTGCCAGTAGTAGAGACAGGGCCTACGAGCAGTACTTC. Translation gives CASSRDRAYEQYF.